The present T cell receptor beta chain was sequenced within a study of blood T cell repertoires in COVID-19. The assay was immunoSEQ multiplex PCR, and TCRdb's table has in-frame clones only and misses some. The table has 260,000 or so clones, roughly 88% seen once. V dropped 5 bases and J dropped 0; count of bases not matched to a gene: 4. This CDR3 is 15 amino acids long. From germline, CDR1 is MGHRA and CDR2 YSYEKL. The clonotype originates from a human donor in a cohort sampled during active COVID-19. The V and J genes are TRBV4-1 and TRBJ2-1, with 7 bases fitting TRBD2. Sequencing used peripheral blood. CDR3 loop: CASSERDYSYNEQFF. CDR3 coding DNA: TGCGCCAGCAGCGAGCGGGACTACTCCTACAATGAGCAGTTCTTC.